A selection of T cell receptor beta chains follows, all from one sample in a study of PD-1 blockade in classical Hodgkin lymphoma. Generated by immunoSEQ multiplex PCR, the TCRdb table keeps only in-frame clones and is missing some. In the table there are approximately 89,000 clones, approximately 80% of which are singletons. The specimen was peripheral blood mononuclear cells (PBMCs), collected at baseline. These receptors originate from a human donor with classical Hodgkin lymphoma. Both conserved end residues are part of each CDR3. D genes are given only for firm matches. Size is omitted from some rows. Given values are once, few, many or a class for expanded clones.

J gene	V gene	clone size	D gene	CDR3 protein	CDR3 DNA
TRBJ2-1	TRBV18	.	TRBD2	CASSLGLAAYNEQFF	TGTGCCAGCTCACTGGGGCTAGCGGCCTACAATGAGCAGTTCTTC
TRBJ1-5	TRBV28	.	.	CASSRTRRRNQPQHF	TGTGCCAGCAGCCGCACCAGAAGACGAAATCAGCCCCAGCATTTT
TRBJ1-1	TRBV10-2	.	.	CASARGDNTEAFF	TGCGCCAGCGCCAGGGGCGACAACACTGAAGCTTTCTTT
TRBJ2-4	TRBV7-9	.	TRBD2	CASSIRAGANIQYF	TGTGCCAGCAGCATCAGAGCGGGAGCGAACATTCAGTACTTC
TRBJ1-1	TRBV7-9	.	.	CASTPEGGLPSNTEAFF	TGTGCCAGCACGCCCGAGGGGGGGCTTCCCTCAAACACTGAAGCTTTCTTT
TRBJ2-2	TRBV6-1	.	.	CASSGNLRVGTGELFF	TGTGCCAGCAGTGGGAACTTGCGAGTAGGCACCGGGGAGCTGTTTTTT
TRBJ2-5	TRBV5-1	.	TRBD2	CASSPSLGTRSETQYF	TGCGCCAGCAGCCCTTCGCTAGGGACTAGAAGTGAGACCCAGTACTTC
TRBJ2-3	TRBV7-8	.	TRBD2	CASSLAQTSRLPDTQYF	TGTGCCAGCAGCTTAGCGCAGACTAGCAGACTACCCGATACGCAGTATTTT
TRBJ1-1	TRBV7-9	.	.	CASSLATVSTEAFF	TGTGCCAGCAGCTTAGCGACAGTATCCACTGAAGCTTTCTTT
TRBJ1-2	TRBV7-9	.	TRBD1	CADGETGEFNYGYTF	TGTGCCGACGGAGAAACAGGGGAGTTTAACTATGGCTACACCTTC
TRBJ1-6	TRBV2	once	.	CASKYNSNNSPLHF	TGTGCCAGCAAATACAACAGCAATAATTCACCCCTCCACTTT
TRBJ1-1	TRBV5-1	.	.	CASSLGVNTEAFF	TGCGCCAGCAGCTTGGGGGTGAACACTGAAGCTTTCTTT
TRBJ2-5	TRBV2	.	.	CASSDLGSLGETQYF	TGTGCCAGCAGCGACCTGGGGTCCCTGGGGGAGACCCAGTACTTC
TRBJ2-6	TRBV27	.	.	CASSPLGLGFPDLGQNSGANVLTF	TGTGCCAGCAGTCCCCTTGGGTTGGGATTTCCTGATCTCGGGCAGAACTCTGGGGCCAACGTCCTGACTTTC
TRBJ1-6	TRBV7-3	.	.	CASSLTGQMASSPLHF	TGTGCCAGCAGCTTAACCGGACAAATGGCGTCCTCACCCCTCCACTTT
TRBJ1-2	TRBV5-5	few	TRBD1	CASSLSGGGGYTF	TGTGCCAGCAGCTTGTCAGGGGGTGGTGGCTACACCTTC
TRBJ2-2	TRBV30	.	.	CAWGEGGTYLGGELFF	TGTGCCTGGGGAGAAGGGGGGACTTACTTGGGCGGGGAGCTGTTTTTT
TRBJ2-5	TRBV11-2	.	.	CASSLVRAKVETQYF	TGTGCCAGCAGCTTAGTTAGGGCGAAGGTAGAGACCCAGTACTTC
TRBJ2-3	TRBV5-4	.	.	CASSATPWADTQYF	TGTGCCAGCAGCGCCACTCCGTGGGCAGATACGCAGTATTTT
TRBJ2-2	TRBV5-1	.	TRBD2	CASSLAWAGEGTGELFF	TGCGCCAGCAGCTTGGCCTGGGCGGGAGAGGGCACCGGGGAGCTGTTTTTT
TRBJ2-1	TRBV7-8	.	.	CASSAGGYSYNEQFF	TGTGCCAGCAGCGCCGGGGGTTACTCCTACAATGAGCAGTTCTTC
TRBJ2-7	TRBV19	.	TRBD2	CASSIDLAGTSGSAYEQYF	TGTGCCAGTAGTATAGATTTGGCCGGGACTAGCGGGAGCGCCTACGAGCAGTACTTC
TRBJ1-1	TRBV6-6	.	.	CASTRDAWTEAFF	TGTGCCAGCACCAGGGACGCCTGGACTGAAGCTTTCTTT
TRBJ1-1	TRBV5-1	.	TRBD1	CASSPRTGGNTEAFF	TGCGCCAGCAGCCCGCGGACAGGGGGGAACACTGAAGCTTTCTTT
TRBJ2-5	TRBV11-3	.	.	CASSPSASANQETQYF	TGTGCCAGCAGCCCGTCGGCTAGCGCAAACCAAGAGACCCAGTACTTC
TRBJ1-4	TRBV15	.	.	CATSREGKGKLFF	TGTGCCACCAGCAGGGAGGGGAAGGGAAAACTGTTTTTT
TRBJ1-2	TRBV19	few	.	CASSASGGTNYGYTF	TGTGCCAGTAGTGCCTCGGGAGGGACTAACTATGGCTACACCTTC
TRBJ2-5	TRBV9	.	.	CASSVSVQETQYF	TGTGCCAGCAGCGTGAGTGTTCAAGAGACCCAGTACTTC
TRBJ1-2	TRBV28	.	TRBD1	CASSPTGGGYTF	TGTGCCAGCAGTCCGACAGGGGGCGGCTACACCTTC
TRBJ2-2	TRBV5-6	.	TRBD1	CASSSLGQPNTGELFF	TGTGCCAGCAGCTCCTTGGGACAGCCGAACACCGGGGAGCTGTTTTTT
TRBJ2-6	TRBV18	.	TRBD1	CASSPQGAPDLTGANVLTF	TGTGCCAGCTCACCGCAGGGGGCGCCGGACCTTACTGGGGCCAACGTCCTGACTTTC
TRBJ2-6	TRBV7-2	.	TRBD2	CASSSGLAGRPGANVLTF	TGTGCCAGCAGCTCGGGACTAGCGGGCCGCCCTGGGGCCAACGTCCTGACTTTC
TRBJ1-2	TRBV7-2	.	TRBD1	CASSLTGGWYGYTF	TGTGCCAGCAGCTTGACAGGGGGCTGGTATGGCTACACCTTC
TRBJ1-1	TRBV19	few	.	CASKFGRRNTEAFF	TGTGCCAGTAAGTTTGGCAGGAGGAACACTGAAGCTTTCTTT
TRBJ2-5	TRBV18	.	TRBD1	CASSPPTGSETQYF	TGTGCCAGCTCACCCCCGACAGGGTCAGAGACCCAGTACTTC
TRBJ2-3	TRBV6-6	.	TRBD2	CASSYQRGDTQYF	TGTGCCAGCAGTTACCAGCGGGGAGATACGCAGTATTTT
TRBJ1-2	TRBV27	.	.	CASAGPQGRSSYGYTF	TGTGCCAGCGCTGGCCCCCAGGGGCGGAGTAGCTATGGCTACACCTTC